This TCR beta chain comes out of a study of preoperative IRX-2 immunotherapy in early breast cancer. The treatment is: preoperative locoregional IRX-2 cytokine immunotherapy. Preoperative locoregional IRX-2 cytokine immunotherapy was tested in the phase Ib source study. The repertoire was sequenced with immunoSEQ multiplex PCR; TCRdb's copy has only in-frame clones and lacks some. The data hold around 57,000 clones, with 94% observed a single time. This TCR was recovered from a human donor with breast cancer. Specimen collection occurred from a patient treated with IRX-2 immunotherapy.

CDR3 DNA: TGTGCCAGTAACAGGGGACTTTTTCTTTCCTCTGGGGCCAACGTCCTGACTTTC. It translates to CASNRGLFLSSGANVLTF. The chain carries TRBV19 and TRBJ2-6, with a weak D call TRBD1 (7 bases). V gave up 7 bases and J gave up 0 bases, with 19 bases separating them. The CDR3 length is 18 residues. In germline, CDR1 is LNHDA, CDR2 SQIVND (reference sequence).